These 10 T cell receptor beta chains share one sample of origin, sequenced in a study of T cells in Graves' hyperthyroidism and ophthalmopathy. The source material, RNA transcripts, was used to amplify TCR beta CDR3 regions. The HTBI primer set drove a first-round RT-PCR of the TCR CDR3. TCRdb fed the multiplex PCR reads into MiXCR, producing one record per CDR3 protein. Of about 610,000 distinct CDR3 sequences in the sample, approximately 14% were seen once. The material sequenced was blood. Receptors were obtained from a woman aged 40-49 years with Graves' ophthalmopathy.

This clonotype was counted many times. The chain has TRBV12-3 or TRBV12-4 and TRBJ1-1; the D is unclear. Trimming cost V 3 bases and J 4 bases, with 12 bases left between them. CDR3 length: 14 residues. CDR3 coding DNA: TGTGCCAGCAGTTTGCGCGCTGTGGGCACTGAAGCTTTCTTT. It encodes CASSLRAVGTEAFF.

This clonotype was found many times. CDR3 nucleotides: TGTGCCAGCTCCCGTGCGGGACAGGTGAACCCTAACTATGGCTACACCTTC. This codes for CASSRAGQVNPNYGYTF. This chain links TRBV6-1 with TRBJ1-2, with 8 bases fitting TRBD1. The V segment lost 8 bases and the J segment 0 bases; nucleotides outside the gene matches: 14. The CDR3 is made up of 17 amino acids. The germline CDR1 and CDR2 sequences are MNHNS and SASEGT.

This clonotype was detected ten times or more. The DNA for the CDR3 is TGTGCCAGCAGTTACTTTAAGGGAGTGGGGGAGCAGTACTTC. Its protein is CASSYFKGVGEQYF. The genes are TRBV6-5 and TRBJ2-7, with D tentatively TRBD2 (5 bases). The germline V gene encodes CDR1 MNHEY and CDR2 SVGAGI. The V and J ends lost 1 base and 7 bases respectively, with 14 bases between them. The CDR3 totals 14 residues.

This clonotype was picked up a small number of times. A single base separates this from a much larger clone, so it may be a read error. The rearrangement links TRBV28 to TRBJ2-2; D is unclear. V gave up 9 bases and J gave up 5 bases, with 10 bases separating them. Germline values: CDR1 MDHEN, CDR2 SYDVKM. This CDR3 comprises 12 residues. CDR3 residues: CASREATGELFF. In DNA, the CDR3 is TGTGCCAGTCGCGAGGCGACCGGGGAGCTGTTTTTT.

This clonotype was picked up many times. The CDR3 reads CASSLTPDYEQYF. For the CDR3, the DNA is TGTGCCAGCAGTTTAACCCCGGACTACGAGCAGTACTTC. The V gene is TRBV28, the J gene TRBJ2-7, with D unclear. CDR1 is MDHEN, CDR2 SYDVKM, per germline. The CDR3 length is 13 residues. The germline V and J ends were trimmed by 2 bases and 3 bases, with 8 bases remaining between them.

This sequence joins TRBV4-1 and TRBJ2-2; 15 bases agree with TRBD2. V was pared by 1 base and J by 4 bases, with 4 bases of the junction left unmatched. Looked up from germline, CDR1 is MGHRA and CDR2 is YSYEKL. There are 18 residues in the CDR3. CDR3 coding DNA: TGCGCCAGCAGCCAAGCCCCGGGACTAGCGGGAGGCACCGGGGAGCTGTTTTTT. As protein: CASSQAPGLAGGTGELFF.

CDR3 nucleotides: TGTGCCAGCAGCCAAGAGCTAGGGGGTGGCTACACCTTC. It specifies CASSQELGGGYTF. The chain employs TRBV6-1 and TRBJ1-2, with D possibly TRBD1 on 6 matching bases. V was pared by 6 bases and J by 7 bases, with 15 bases between. From germline, CDR1 is MNHNS and CDR2 SASEGT. There are 13 residues in the CDR3.

This clonotype was counted ten times or more. The chain joins TRBV24-1 to TRBJ2-2; D ambiguous. This CDR3 has 15 residues. Trimming shortened V by 6 bases and J by 6 bases, and 16 bases separated the two germline ends. Germline CDR1 and CDR2: KGHDR and SFDVKD. CDR3 amino acids: CATSSRFATPGELFF. CDR3 DNA sequence: TGTGCCACCAGTTCCCGATTTGCGACTCCCGGGGAGCTGTTTTTT.

This clonotype was found many times. V gene TRBV6-1 combines with J gene TRBJ2-7; the match to TRBD2 covers 10 bases. Germline values: CDR1 MNHNS, CDR2 SASEGT. The CDR3 length is 13 residues. V trimming: 7 bases; J trimming: 6 bases; junction bases outside the gene matches: 6. CDR3 sequence: CASMILAGAEQYF. The CDR3 DNA reads TGTGCCAGCATGATCCTAGCGGGAGCCGAGCAGTACTTC.

This clonotype has a count of ten or more. This chain connects TRBV11-2 to TRBJ2-2; 10 nucleotides align to TRBD1. CDR1 is SGHAT and CDR2 is FQNNGV in the germline V gene. The CDR3 length is 17 residues. J lost 4 bases, V lost 5 bases, and 10 bases had no gene match. CDR3 DNA sequence: TGTGCCAGCAGCCTCCAAGGACAGGGGGTGAGCACCGGGGAGCTGTTTTTT. As protein: CASSLQGQGVSTGELFF.